Listed here are 5 T cell receptor beta chains from one sample, sequenced in a study of CD8+CD57+ T cells in acquired aplastic anemia (dated by TCRdb to 2016 to 2018). Sequencing used an Illumina HiSeq 2000. Genomic DNA was used as template for profiling of TCR beta VDJ combinations and CDR3 sequences. Clones were called with MiXCR by TCRdb after fastp trimmed the public reads at Q25, and only in-frame beta chains were retained. Every CDR3 protein is listed once, alongside the most common genes and DNA of its rows. This sample has hundreds of thousands of distinct CDR3 sequences in its table, and approximately 33% of those were observed once. 0.8% to 0.85% of the sample lies in the top ten. The patients picked for sequencing were ones in whom flow cytometry had shown an expansion of CD8+CD57+ cells. Material: sorted CD4+, CD8+, or CD8+CD57+ T cells (not recorded which) from PBMCs. All receptors derive from a human donor with aplastic anemia.

The rearrangement links TRBV3-1 to TRBJ1-1; a possible D gene is TRBD1 (6 bases). Trimming pared 4 bases from V and 3 bases from J, leaving 12 bases between. This CDR3 has 14 residues. CDR1 is LGHDT, CDR2 YNNKEL, per germline (reference sequence). The CDR3 protein is CASSLGQRDTEAFF. The DNA of the CDR3 is TGTGCCAGCAGCCTCGGACAGAGGGACACTGAAGCTTTCTTT.

This chain connects TRBV15 to TRBJ2-3; D is perhaps TRBD1 (5 bases). V was shortened by 9 bases and J by 5 bases, with 15 bases between the two germline ends. Germline values: CDR1 LNHNV, CDR2 YYDKDF (reference sequence). The CDR3 has 13 amino acids. The CDR3 DNA is TGTGCCACTAGCCGGCAGGGTGAAGATACGCAGTATTTT. Translated, it gives CATSRQGEDTQYF.

This clonotype was picked up many times. The J gene is TRBJ1-2, the V gene TRBV7-2, with no clear D. Germline V gene sequence: CDR1 SGHTA, CDR2 FQGNSA. V gave up 5 bases and J gave up 3 bases, with 19 bases separating them. The CDR3 contains 16 residues. The CDR3: CASSLSAGRQDYGYTF. The CDR3 region has the DNA TGTGCCAGCAGCCTGTCGGCAGGCAGGCAGGACTATGGCTACACCTTC.

The genes are TRBV10-3 and TRBJ1-3; D is uncertain. CDR1 and CDR2 (germline): ENHRY, SYGVKD. There are 15 residues in the CDR3. Deletions cut 3 bases from V and 3 bases from J, with 12 bases between. CDR3 in DNA: TGTGCCATCAGTGACAGCTTTTGGGGTGGAAACACCATATATTTT. Protein sequence: CAISDSFWGGNTIYF.

This clonotype was observed at least ten times. The chain combines TRBV12-3 or TRBV12-4 with TRBJ1-6, with 7 nucleotides matching TRBD1. V lost 5 bases to trimming and J lost 9 bases; unmatched junction nucleotides: 7. The CDR3 spans 14 residues. Here the CDR3 reads CASSPDRASSPLHF. CDR3 sequence (DNA): TGTGCCAGCAGTCCAGACAGGGCGAGTTCACCCCTCCACTTT.